This T cell receptor (beta chain) was recorded in a study of metastatic and nonmetastatic thyroid tumors. About the study: Thyroid patients, malignant and benign, had repertoires compared across blood and tumor or nodule tissue. Findings and limits, study-wide: For both blood and tumor, malignant thyroid tumors reportedly showed significantly higher TCR beta diversity than benign nodules did.

About this clone itself: Antigen unknown.

TCRdb re-called clones via MiXCR from the PCR reads. Here the sample spans approximately 39,000 clones, 20% being singletons. Thyroid surgery was performed in patients who had received no treatment beforehand. This CDR3 has 11 residues. Trimming shortened V by 5 bases and J by 4 bases, and 6 bases separated the two germline ends. CDR1 is MNHNS, CDR2 SASEGT, per germline. V is TRBV6-1 and J is TRBJ2-7, with D unclear. The receptor was isolated from a female donor with papillary thyroid cancer or a benign thyroid nodule (not recorded which). Some clones in this sample may be carry-over from other donors' samples. The material sequenced was blood. CDR3 sequence (DNA): TGTGCCAGCAGTCCGAGATACGAGCAGTACTTC. Translation: CASSPRYEQYF.